A selection of T cell receptor beta chains follows, all from one sample in a study of Ad26.COV2.S vaccination and SARS-CoV-2 variants. Libraries were prepared by immunoSEQ multiplex PCR; TCRdb keeps only in-frame clonotypes and omits some of them. The sample includes about 420,000 clones, around nine tenths of them seen just once. Specimen: peripheral blood, collected in a trial of Ad26.COV2.S vaccine versus placebo. These receptors originate from a person between 18 and 65 years old who received the Ad26.COV2.S COVID-19 vaccine or a placebo. CDR3s include the opening cysteine and the closing phenylalanine or tryptophan. D genes are given only for firm matches. Only some rows state a clone size, as once, few, many or a class for expanded clones.

v_gene: TRBV27; d_gene: .; len: 11; j_gene: TRBJ2-3; abundance: once; CDR3aa: CASSFLDTQYF; CDR3nt: TGTGCCAGCAGTTTCTTAGATACGCAGTATTTT
v_gene: TRBV9; d_gene: TRBD2; len: 17; j_gene: TRBJ2-3; abundance: .; CDR3aa: CASSVAPAGAPSSTQYF; CDR3nt: TGTGCCAGCAGCGTAGCTCCAGCGGGGGCCCCTTCTTCTACGCAGTATTTT
v_gene: TRBV19; d_gene: TRBD2; len: 15; j_gene: TRBJ2-1; abundance: .; CDR3aa: CASSQTSGGYNEQFF; CDR3nt: TGTGCCAGTAGTCAGACTAGCGGGGGGTACAATGAGCAGTTCTTC
v_gene: TRBV3-1/TRBV3-2; d_gene: .; len: 12; j_gene: TRBJ1-4; abundance: .; CDR3aa: CASSPQGEKLFF; CDR3nt: TGTGCCAGCAGCCCACAGGGAGAAAAACTGTTTTTT
v_gene: TRBV19; d_gene: TRBD1; len: 15; j_gene: TRBJ1-4; abundance: .; CDR3aa: CASSFRTGGSEKLFF; CDR3nt: TGTGCCAGTAGTTTTCGGACAGGGGGGAGTGAAAAACTGTTTTTT
v_gene: TRBV3-1/TRBV3-2; d_gene: .; len: 14; j_gene: TRBJ2-5; abundance: once; CDR3aa: CASSQYMGQETQYF; CDR3nt: TGTGCCAGCAGCCAATACATGGGGCAAGAGACCCAGTACTTC
v_gene: TRBV28; d_gene: .; len: 15; j_gene: TRBJ1-6; abundance: once; CDR3aa: CASRLPQAYNSPLHF; CDR3nt: TGTGCCAGTAGACTACCGCAGGCTTATAATTCACCCCTCCACTTT
v_gene: TRBV1; d_gene: .; len: 15; j_gene: TRBJ1-3; abundance: .; CDR3aa: CTSREDTNSGNTIYF; CDR3nt: TGCACCAGCAGGGAAGACACTAACTCTGGAAACACCATATATTTT
v_gene: TRBV3-1/TRBV3-2; d_gene: .; len: 14; j_gene: TRBJ2-3; abundance: .; CDR3aa: CASAAGGSSYTQYF; CDR3nt: TGTGCCAGCGCGGCGGGTGGGTCCAGTTATACGCAGTATTTT
v_gene: TRBV10-2; d_gene: .; len: 12; j_gene: TRBJ2-7; abundance: .; CDR3aa: CASSETGLEQYF; CDR3nt: TGCGCCAGCAGTGAGACGGGGCTCGAGCAGTACTTC
v_gene: TRBV20-1; d_gene: .; len: 11; j_gene: TRBJ1-1; abundance: once; CDR3aa: CGGRANTEAFF; CDR3nt: TGCGGGGGCAGGGCGAACACTGAAGCTTTCTTT
v_gene: TRBV5-4; d_gene: TRBD1; len: 15; j_gene: TRBJ2-4; abundance: .; CDR3aa: CASSRDGQGFNIQYF; CDR3nt: TGTGCCAGCAGTCGGGACGGACAGGGTTTTAACATTCAGTACTTC
v_gene: TRBV5-4; d_gene: .; len: 11; j_gene: TRBJ1-2; abundance: .; CDR3aa: CASSLNRDYTF; CDR3nt: TGTGCCAGCAGCTTAAATCGAGACTACACCTTC
v_gene: TRBV3-1/TRBV3-2; d_gene: .; len: 14; j_gene: TRBJ2-7; abundance: once; CDR3aa: CASSQGLANYEQYF; CDR3nt: TGTGCCAGCAGCCAAGGTCTAGCGAACTACGAGCAGTACTTC
v_gene: TRBV27; d_gene: TRBD1; len: 13; j_gene: TRBJ1-1; abundance: .; CDR3aa: CASSLSGTGPAFF; CDR3nt: TGTGCCAGCAGTTTATCGGGGACAGGACCCGCTTTCTTT
v_gene: TRBV5-4; d_gene: TRBD2; len: 17; j_gene: TRBJ2-5; abundance: .; CDR3aa: CASSLLGLAGGRETQYF; CDR3nt: TGTGCCAGCAGCTTGCTCGGACTAGCGGGGGGGCGAGAGACCCAGTACTTC
v_gene: TRBV28; d_gene: .; len: 13; j_gene: TRBJ2-7; abundance: .; CDR3aa: CASSGRIVSEQYF; CDR3nt: TGTGCCAGCAGTGGACGGATAGTCAGCGAGCAGTACTTC
v_gene: TRBV4-2; d_gene: .; len: 16; j_gene: TRBJ2-5; abundance: .; CDR3aa: CASSQWKTGIEETQYF; CDR3nt: TGTGCCAGCAGCCAATGGAAGACGGGGATAGAAGAGACCCAGTACTTC
v_gene: TRBV5-1; d_gene: TRBD1; len: 15; j_gene: TRBJ1-2; abundance: .; CDR3aa: CASSLAVDRGSGYTF; CDR3nt: TGCGCCAGCAGCTTGGCGGTAGACAGGGGATCCGGCTACACCTTC
v_gene: TRBV20-1; d_gene: TRBD1; len: 14; j_gene: TRBJ1-6; abundance: .; CDR3aa: CSASRTGTDSPLHF; CDR3nt: TGCAGTGCTAGTCGGACAGGGACGGATTCACCCCTCCACTTT
v_gene: TRBV10-3; d_gene: TRBD1; len: 13; j_gene: TRBJ1-2; abundance: .; CDR3aa: CAISPGTDYGYTF; CDR3nt: TGTGCCATCAGCCCCGGGACAGACTATGGCTACACCTTC
v_gene: TRBV10-3; d_gene: TRBD1; len: 16; j_gene: TRBJ2-7; abundance: .; CDR3aa: CAISDRTGTDSYEQYF; CDR3nt: TGTGCCATCAGTGATCGGACCGGGACAGACAGCTACGAGCAGTACTTC
v_gene: TRBV29-1; d_gene: .; len: 16; j_gene: TRBJ1-1; abundance: once; CDR3aa: CSVGHRGPPMGAEAFF; CDR3nt: TGCAGCGTTGGTCATAGGGGTCCCCCCATGGGTGCTGAAGCTTTCTTT
v_gene: TRBV27; d_gene: .; len: 13; j_gene: TRBJ1-1; abundance: .; CDR3aa: CASTDRQNTEAFF; CDR3nt: TGTGCCAGCACAGATCGTCAGAACACTGAAGCTTTCTTT
v_gene: TRBV4-1; d_gene: .; len: 15; j_gene: TRBJ1-2; abundance: .; CDR3aa: CASSQEGRVVGGYTF; CDR3nt: TGCGCCAGCAGCCAAGAGGGCAGGGTGGTAGGGGGCTACACCTTC
v_gene: TRBV7-9; d_gene: TRBD1; len: 14; j_gene: TRBJ2-3; abundance: .; CDR3aa: CASSYGQGTDTQYF; CDR3nt: TGTGCCAGCAGCTACGGACAGGGGACAGATACGCAGTATTTT